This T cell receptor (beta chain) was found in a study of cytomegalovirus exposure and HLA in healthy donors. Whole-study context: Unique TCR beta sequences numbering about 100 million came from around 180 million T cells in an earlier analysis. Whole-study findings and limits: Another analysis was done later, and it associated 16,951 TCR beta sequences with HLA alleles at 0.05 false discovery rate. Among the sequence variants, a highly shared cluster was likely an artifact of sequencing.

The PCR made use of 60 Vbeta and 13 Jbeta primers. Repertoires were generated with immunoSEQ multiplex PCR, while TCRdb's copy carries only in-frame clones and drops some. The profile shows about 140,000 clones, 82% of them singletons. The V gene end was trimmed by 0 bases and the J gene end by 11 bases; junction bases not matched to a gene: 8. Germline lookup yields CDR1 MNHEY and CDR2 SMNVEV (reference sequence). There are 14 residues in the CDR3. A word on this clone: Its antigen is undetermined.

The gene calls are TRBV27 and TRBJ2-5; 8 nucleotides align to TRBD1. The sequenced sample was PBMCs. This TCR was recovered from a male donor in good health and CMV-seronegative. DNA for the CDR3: TGTGCCAGCAGTTTATCGGCAGGGGGCCCCCTTCAGTACTTC. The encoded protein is CASSLSAGGPLQYF.